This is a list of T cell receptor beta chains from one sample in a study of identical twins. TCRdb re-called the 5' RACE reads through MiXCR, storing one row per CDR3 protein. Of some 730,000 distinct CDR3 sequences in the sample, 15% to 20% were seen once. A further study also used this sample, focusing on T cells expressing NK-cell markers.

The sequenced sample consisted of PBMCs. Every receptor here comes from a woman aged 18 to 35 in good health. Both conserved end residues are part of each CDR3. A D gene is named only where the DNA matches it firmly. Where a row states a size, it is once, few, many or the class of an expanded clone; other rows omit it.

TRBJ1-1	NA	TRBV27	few	CASSGSTSGPRPAFF	TGTGCCAGCAGTGGATCGACAAGCGGACCCCGGCCGGCTTTCTTT
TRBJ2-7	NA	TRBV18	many	CASSPRQGSSYEQYF	TGTGCCAGCTCACCAAGGCAGGGGAGCTCCTACGAGCAGTACTTC
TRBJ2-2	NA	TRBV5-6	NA	CASSWGIPNTGELFF	TGTGCCAGCAGCTGGGGTATACCGAACACCGGGGAGCTGTTTTTT
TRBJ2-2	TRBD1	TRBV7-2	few	CASSTRQGRIGELFF	TGTGCCAGCAGCACCCGACAGGGGCGGATCGGGGAGCTGTTTTTT
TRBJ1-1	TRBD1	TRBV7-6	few	CASSATGTGATEAFF	TGTGCCAGCAGCGCAACCGGGACAGGGGCAACTGAAGCTTTCTTT
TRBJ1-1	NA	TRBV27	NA	CASSSPVRAFF	TGTGCCAGCAGTTCACCGGTTCGAGCTTTCTTT
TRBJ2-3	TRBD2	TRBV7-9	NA	CASSPSGSGGNTDTQYF	TGTGCCAGCAGCCCCAGTGGGAGCGGGGGAAACACAGATACGCAGTATTTT
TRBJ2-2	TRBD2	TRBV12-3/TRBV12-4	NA	CASSFTLAGARELFF	TGTGCCAGCAGTTTTACCCTAGCGGGTGCCCGGGAGCTGTTTTTT
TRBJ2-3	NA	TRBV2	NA	CASSQRGVNADTQYF	TGTGCCAGTTCCCAAAGGGGGGTAAACGCAGATACGCAGTATTTT
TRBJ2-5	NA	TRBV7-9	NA	CASRDGLQETQYF	TGTGCCAGCAGGGACGGCCTACAAGAGACCCAGTACTTC
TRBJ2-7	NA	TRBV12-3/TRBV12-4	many	CASCGVHEQYF	TGTGCCAGTTGCGGAGTTCACGAGCAGTACTTC